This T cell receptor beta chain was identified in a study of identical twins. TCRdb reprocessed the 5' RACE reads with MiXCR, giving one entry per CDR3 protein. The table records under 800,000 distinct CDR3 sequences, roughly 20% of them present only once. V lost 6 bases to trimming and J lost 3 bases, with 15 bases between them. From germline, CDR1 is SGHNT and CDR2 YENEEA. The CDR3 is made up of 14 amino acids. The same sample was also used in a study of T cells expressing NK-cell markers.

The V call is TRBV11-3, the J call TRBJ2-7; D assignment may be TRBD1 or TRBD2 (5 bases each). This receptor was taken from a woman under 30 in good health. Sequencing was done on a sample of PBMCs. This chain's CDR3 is CASSRGLGGYEQYF. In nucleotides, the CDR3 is TGTGCCAGCAGTCGGGGCCTTGGGGGCTACGAGCAGTACTTC.